The 18 T cell receptor beta chains given below trace back to one sample, sequenced in a study of tumor-infiltrating lymphocytes in localized non-small cell lung cancer. TCRdb's table, derived via immunoSEQ multiplex PCR, lists solely in-frame clones and lacks some. The sample contains 14,000 or so clones, roughly 70% of which appear only once. The sequencing input was uninvolved lung tissue not adjacent to the tumor. These receptors all stem from a human donor with non-small cell lung cancer.

The chain joins TRBV7-8 to TRBJ2-7, with no clear D. V lost 4 bases, J lost 3 bases, and 7 bases lay in between. Germline CDR1 reads SGHVS; CDR2 reads FQNEAQ. This CDR3 is built from 12 residues. The CDR3 reads CASSSPRYEQYF. For the CDR3, the DNA is TGTGCCAGCAGCTCACCTCGCTACGAGCAGTACTTC.

In this sample, this clone turned up a few times. This sequence joins TRBV7-8 and TRBJ1-1; a weak D match, TRBD1 (5 bases). This CDR3 is 15 amino acids long. From germline, CDR1 is SGHVS and CDR2 FQNEAQ. The ends were cut back, 5 bases at V and 1 base at J, with 14 bases in the middle. The CDR3 here is CASSRVGQGNTEAFF. CDR3 sequence (DNA): TGTGCCAGCAGCCGTGTGGGGCAGGGGAACACTGAAGCTTTCTTT.

This clone was counted between two and nine times. The rearrangement links TRBV25-1 to TRBJ1-3; D gene uncertain. The germline V and J ends were trimmed by 1 base and 3 bases, with 10 bases remaining between them. The CDR3 has 15 residues. The germline CDR1 and CDR2 sequences are MGHDK and SYGVNS. CDR3 sequence: CASSEFGSGGNTIYF. The DNA for the CDR3 is TGTGCCAGCAGTGAATTTGGGTCAGGTGGAAACACCATATATTTT.

The chain combines TRBV7-2 with TRBJ2-7; D may be TRBD2 (6 bases). V was shortened by 5 bases and J by 2 bases, with 16 bases between the two germline ends. The V gene's germline CDR1 is SGHTA and CDR2 FQGNSA. The length of the CDR3 is 15 residues. The CDR3 DNA is TGTGCCAGCAGCCGCGGAGGGTGGGAAGCCTACGAGCAGTACTTC. It yields the protein CASSRGGWEAYEQYF.

The genes are TRBV19 and TRBJ2-7, with D possibly matching TRBD2 (5 bases). Germline lookup yields CDR1 LNHDA and CDR2 SQIVND (reference sequence). The CDR3 contains 16 residues. Between the trimmed V and J ends, which lost 8 bases and 0 bases, there was a span of 20 bases. CDR3: CASPRAGGPSSYEQYF. The CDR3 region has the DNA TGTGCCAGTCCCCGGGCCGGAGGCCCGAGCTCCTACGAGCAGTACTTC.

The V call is TRBV4-3, the J call TRBJ1-2; D remains ambiguous. In germline, CDR1 is LGHNA, CDR2 YSLEER. The CDR3 has 15 residues. V was trimmed by 0 bases and J by 4 bases, leaving 12 bases between them. CDR3 sequence: CASSQDSRTSYGYTF. Written as DNA, the CDR3 is TGCGCCAGCAGCCAAGATTCTAGGACGTCCTATGGCTACACCTTC.

V gene TRBV19 combines with J gene TRBJ1-2; D is perhaps TRBD1 (5 bases). Germline lookup yields CDR1 LNHDA and CDR2 SQIVND (reference sequence). This CDR3 spans 16 amino acids. V dropped 6 bases and J dropped 2 bases, with 19 bases sitting between them. CDR3 loop: CASSLPLLRDNYGYTF. The CDR3, as DNA: TGTGCCAGTAGCTTACCATTACTCAGGGACAACTATGGCTACACCTTC.

The V and J genes are TRBV7-9 and TRBJ1-4; TRBD1 matches 10 bases. The CDR3 spans 15 residues. Germline V lookup: CDR1 SEHNR, CDR2 FQNEAQ (reference sequence). V shed 5 bases and J 0 bases; nucleotides not matched to a gene: 0. As DNA, the CDR3 is TGTGCCAGCAGCGGACAGGGGGCAACTAATGAAAAACTGTTTTTT. Residues: CASSGQGATNEKLFF.

The chain is built from TRBV10-3 and TRBJ2-4; TRBD1 matches at 9 bases. Trimming removed 2 bases from V and 0 bases from J; junction bases left unmatched: 8. The CDR3 sequence is 18 residues long. Looked up from germline, CDR1 is ENHRY and CDR2 is SYGVKD. CDR3 sequence (DNA): TGTGCCATCAGTGAGGAAGGGACAGGGCGGATAGCCAAAAACATTCAGTACTTC. Translated: CAISEEGTGRIAKNIQYF.

This clone is a singleton in its sample. V gene TRBV14 combines with J gene TRBJ1-2, with D hard to call. This CDR3 region has 16 residues. CDR1 is SGHDN, CDR2 FVKESK, per germline. V lost 0 bases and J 4 bases, leaving 15 bases between the germline ends. The CDR3 loop reads CASSQESGSPFYGYTF. For the CDR3, the DNA is TGTGCCAGCAGCCAAGAGTCGGGGAGCCCCTTCTATGGCTACACCTTC. Complete variable domain (other parts from reference TRBV14 and TRBJ1-2): EAGVTQFPSHSVIEKGQTVTLRCDPISGHDNLYWYRRVMGKEIKFLLHFVKESKQDESGMPNNRFLAERTGGTYSTLKVQPAELEDSGVYFCASSQESGSPFYGYTFGSGTRLTVV.

This clone came up a few times. V and J are TRBV6-4 and TRBJ2-2; D gene ambiguous. Germline CDR1 is MRHNA and CDR2 is SNTAGT. The CDR3 is made up of 13 amino acids. V shed 2 bases and J shed 3 bases, with 4 bases lying between them. The DNA for the CDR3 is TGTGCCAGCAGTGACAGGGACACCGGGGAGCTGTTTTTT. It is translated as CASSDRDTGELFF.

The chain's CDR3 is CAWRVTGGNEKLFF. The DNA for the CDR3 is TGTGCCTGGAGAGTGACAGGCGGGAATGAAAAACTGTTTTTT. The V and J genes are TRBV30 and TRBJ1-4, with a possible D match to TRBD1 (6 bases). The V gene's germline CDR1 is GTSNPN and CDR2 SVGIG (reference sequence). CDR3 length: 14 residues. Trimming removed 3 bases from V and 5 bases from J, with 13 bases in between.

The chain's CDR3 is CASSLGGGSSYNEQFF. In DNA, the CDR3 is TGCGCCAGCAGCTTGGGCGGCGGGAGCTCCTACAATGAGCAGTTCTTC. This chain connects TRBV5-1 to TRBJ2-1, with TRBD2 matching 7 bases. The CDR3 has 16 amino acids. Unmatched junction bases numbered 3, after V lost 0 bases and J lost 0 bases. The germline gives CDR1 SGHRS, CDR2 YFSETQ.

The rearrangement joins TRBV2 to TRBJ2-7, with D hard to call. CDR3 length equals 11 residues. Trimming shortened V by 2 bases and J by 4 bases, and 3 bases separated the two germline ends. Germline V gene sequence: CDR1 SNHLY, CDR2 FYNNEI. This CDR3 is CASSEKYEQYF. CDR3 nucleotide sequence: TGTGCCAGCAGTGAAAAATACGAGCAGTACTTC.

J is TRBJ2-3 and V is TRBV15; tentatively, D is TRBD2 (5 bases). V was clipped by 2 bases and J by 7 bases, with 16 bases between them. The CDR3 spans 15 residues. CDR1 and CDR2 (germline): LNHNV, YYDKDF (reference sequence). The CDR3 sequence is CATSRLATHMNTQYF. In DNA, the CDR3 is TGTGCCACCAGCAGACTAGCTACACACATGAATACGCAGTATTTT.

In its sample, this clone is medium-sized. V and J are TRBV11-3 and TRBJ2-6; 7 bases align to TRBD1. V dropped 0 bases and J dropped 3; count of bases not matched to a gene: 8. The CDR3 runs to 18 residues. Germline loops: CDR1 SGHNT, CDR2 YENEEA. The CDR3 sequence is CASSLDQDRADGANVLTF. DNA of the CDR3: TGTGCCAGCAGCTTAGATCAAGACAGGGCTGATGGGGCCAACGTCCTGACTTTC. The whole variable domain, filled in from reference TRBV11-3 and TRBJ2-6, reads EAGVVQSPRYKIIEKKQPVAFWCNPISGHNTLYWYLQNLGQGPELLIRYENEEAVDDSQLPKDRFSAERLKGVDSTLKIQPAELGDSAVYLCASSLDQDRADGANVLTFGAGSRLTVL.

The chain combines TRBV5-1 with TRBJ2-1; tentatively, D is TRBD1 (5 bases). The CDR3 runs 14 residues. V was clipped by 9 bases and J by 9 bases, with 22 bases between them. Germline assignment: CDR1 SGHRS and CDR2 YFSETQ. The DNA of the CDR3 is TGCGCCACGACAATGGGGCAGCAAAGAGGTGAGCAGTTCTTC. It specifies CATTMGQQRGEQFF.

The chain carries TRBV29-1 and TRBJ1-1; D is ambiguous. The V gene lost 6 bases and the J gene lost 3 bases, with 8 bases spanning the gap. The CDR3 consists of 11 residues. The germline V gene encodes CDR1 SQVTM and CDR2 ANQGSEA. For the CDR3, the DNA is TGCAGCGTAAGGTGGGACACTGAAGCTTTCTTT. Protein: CSVRWDTEAFF.